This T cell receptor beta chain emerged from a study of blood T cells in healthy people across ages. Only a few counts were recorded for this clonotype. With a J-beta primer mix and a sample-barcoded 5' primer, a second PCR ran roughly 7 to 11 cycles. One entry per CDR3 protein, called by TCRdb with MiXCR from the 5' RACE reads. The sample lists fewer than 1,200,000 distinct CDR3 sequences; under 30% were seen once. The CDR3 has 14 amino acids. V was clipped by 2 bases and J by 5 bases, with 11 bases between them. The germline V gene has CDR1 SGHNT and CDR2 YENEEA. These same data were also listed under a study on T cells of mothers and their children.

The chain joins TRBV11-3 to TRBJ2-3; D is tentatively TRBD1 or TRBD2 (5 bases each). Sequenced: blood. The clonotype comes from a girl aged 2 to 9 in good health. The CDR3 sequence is CASSLRQGVDTQYF. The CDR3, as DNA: TGTGCCAGCAGCTTAAGGCAGGGAGTAGATACGCAGTATTTT.